This T cell receptor (beta chain) was recorded in a study of regulatory T cells in long-lasting Graves disease (dated by TCRdb to about 2021). About the study as a whole: Newly diagnosed Graves' disease patients had taken antithyroid drugs for less than 3 months. Peripheral blood TCR sequencing and RNA sequencing compared persistent Graves' disease patients with newly diagnosed Graves' disease patients. The study was registered as a clinical trial and conducted in China. A total of 35 or so samples underwent TCR sequencing: about 13 from persistent and about 20 from newly diagnosed Graves' disease patients.

Comments on this clonotype: Which antigen it targets is not known. There are no base qualities to consult, and no much larger clone falls within one base.

Findings and caveats that apply to the study as a whole: More public clonotypes were shared among persistent patients (around 3,000) than among newly diagnosed patients (966). Because the primary lesion, thyroid tissue, could not be accessed, the study looked at peripheral blood alone. Sequencing and analysis were limited to the TCR beta chain. As a limitation, the authors acknowledged that the small sample size may reduce accuracy. Compared with newly diagnosed patients, persistent Graves' disease patients had lower TCR Shannon entropy and fewer highly expanded clones, which suggests clonal expansion. Preferential use of TRBV28, TRBJ1-2 and TRBJ2-5 was observed in persistent disease, whereas TRBV20-1 and TRBJ2-1 were favored in newly diagnosed disease.

Based on the germline V gene, the CDR1 and CDR2 sequences are MDHEN and SYDVKM. V is pruned by 4 bases and J by 2 bases, leaving 7 bases of the junction without a gene match. Spanning cysteine to phenylalanine, the CDR3 consists of 15 amino acids. Kept here is only the CDR3 DNA, which spans 45 bases and is read in frame from base 1. This sample's time point label indicates: newly diagnosed GD, antithyroid drugs for less than 3 months. For both TCR sequencing and RNA sequencing, RNA was extracted from PBMCs in TRIzol. The diagnosis of Graves' disease followed American Thyroid Association guidelines. Patients were recruited from an endocrinology department in Xi'an, China. Each patient gave 7.5 to 10 milliliters of peripheral blood, collected in an EDTA anticoagulant tube. Ficoll Paque Plus density gradient separation was used to isolate PBMCs, and no additional T cell sorting was done. An Agilent 2100 Bioanalyzer and agarose gel were used to check RNA quality, and a NanoDrop 2000 was used to measure RNA concentration.

The method behind the library was multiplex PCR. Sequencing was carried out with an Illumina HiSeq 4000. To build TCR beta libraries, CDR3 regions were amplified by Arm-PCR using iRepertoire HTBI primers. PCR products were gel purified before sequencing. As for how the authors treated the data: A total of fewer than 65 TRBV and under 15 TRBJ segments were identified across samples and were used for gene usage analysis of CDR3 amino acid clonotypes. Filtered high-quality paired reads were merged into contigs using COPE and FqMerger. BLAST was used to align contigs to the IMGT TRBV, TRBD and TRBJ reference genes, and CDR3 was defined following IMGT. Highly expanded clones were defined as clonotypes with a frequency above 0.1%. Shannon entropy was used to measure repertoire diversity, and the Gini coefficient was used to measure V-J evenness. A clonotype found in more than one individual was treated as public. TCRdb trimmed public reads at Q25 via fastp, called clones via MiXCR and kept in-frame beta chains. Rows merge per CDR3 protein into single entries with the most common DNA and genes. In this record, the V and J calls reflect TCRdb's handling and not the investigators' own analysis. The sample yields roughly 500,000 distinct CDR3 sequences; 14% were counted once. The ten largest clonotypes hold around a sixth of the sample.

The data were also submitted as part of a second study, on T cells in Graves' hyperthyroidism and ophthalmopathy. The second study's authors report: Stable Graves' hyperthyroidism was defined as the absence of progression to ophthalmopathy over 18 months of follow-up. The hyperthyroidism patients were between 18 and 65 years old and newly diagnosed, with a disease duration of less than 2 months. Exclusion was applied to patients with uncontrolled infections, other autoimmune diseases, pregnancy or lactation. Diagnoses were established on the basis of clinical symptoms, serum thyroxine and TRAb, thyroid ultrasound, and orbital computed tomography. The TCR CDR3 was subjected to a first round of RT-PCR using the HTBI primer set and the Qiagen OneStep RT-PCR kit. Most expanded thyroid clonotypes (frequency above 0.001) were also found in blood, which suggests that blood repertoires may mirror thyroid immune responses. A 13 V-J signature model separated ophthalmopathy from stable hyperthyroidism, with nearly 90% sensitivity and roughly 82% specificity in cross-validation and 80%/75% in testing. In validation, the model predicted progression to ophthalmopathy with 55% to 71% sensitivity and about 73% specificity, a median of 6.5 months before onset. To identify TCR V-J signatures that set the groups apart, the researchers used a discovery cohort of 90 to 100 patients, made up of 43 with Graves' ophthalmopathy and some 55 with stable Graves' hyperthyroidism. An independent validation cohort of about 20 hyperthyroidism patients and about 15 patients who later progressed to ophthalmopathy tested prospective prediction of ophthalmopathy. For training and testing, the roughly 100 patients in the discovery cohort were randomly divided in a 7:3 ratio. In several Graves' hyperthyroidism patients, the study also compared T-cell repertoires from thyroid tissue with T-cell repertoires from blood. After sampling, hyperthyroidism patients received methimazole starting at 30 mg daily, and ophthalmopathy patients received high-dose intravenous methylprednisolone. Libraries were constructed in a second round of multiplex PCR, after which size selection and purification were carried out. Libraries were sequenced paired-end with 100 bp reads on an Illumina HiSeq2000. SOAPnuke was used to process the raw data, removing reads that contained adapters or uncalled bases, had a mean Phred below 15, or lacked an exact match to the constant primer or identifier. COPE v1.2.5 was used to merge high-quality paired reads, and clonotypes were defined as unique nucleotide sequences. Clonotypes were aligned to IMGT TRBV, TRBD and TRBJ reference segments using MiTCR v1.1. The analysis included only V-J combinations with a frequency above 0.0001, which together covered 99% to 99.2% of the repertoires. The TCS score was defined as the ratio of F50 (clonal expansion) to E x V (chaos), calculated using BLOSUM62-based TCRdist between CDR3 peptides within each V-J. Welch's t-statistics and random forest reduced some 510 V-J features to roughly 13, which were used in a naive Bayes classifier (R e1071). No statistical method was used to fix the sample size in advance, and group allocation was not hidden from the investigators. According to the paper, TCR Vbeta CDR3 sequencing was carried out on some 130 peripheral blood samples, which came from under 50 ophthalmopathy, under 85 hyperthyroidism and about 17 progressor patients.

The material sequenced was peripheral blood mononuclear cells (PBMCs), taken at new diagnosis, from a patient treated with antithyroid drugs. The sequence was collected from a woman aged 45-65 years with Graves disease. Donor details come from another sample of the same person, matched by shared clones. The sequence joins TRBV28 to TRBJ2-5, with 7 bases aligning to TRBD2. The DNA sequence is as follows: TGTGCCAGCAGTTGGGGCGGGAGTCGTCAAGAGACCCAGTACTTC. This translates into CASSWGGSRQETQYF. The CDR3 plus the reference TRBV28 and TRBJ2-5 genes for the other parts give the full variable domain: DVKVTQSSRYLVKRTGEKVFLECVQDMDHENMFWYRQDPGLGLRLIYFSYDVKMKEKGDIPEGYSVSREKKERFSLILESASTNQTSMYLCASSWGGSRQETQYFGPGTRLLVL.